This TCR beta chain originates from a study of T cells expressing NK-cell markers. Study-level information: The authors derived TCR beta repertoires from sorted CD3+CD56+NKG2C+, CD3+CD56+NKG2C- and CD3+CD56-NKG2C+ T cells. In the group of eight sequenced donors, seven were HCMV-seropositive and one was seronegative.

It was by 5'RACE template switching with UMIs that TCR beta cDNA was made. TCRdb processed the 5' RACE reads again and assigns one entry to each CDR3 protein, with no DNA. With hundreds of thousands of distinct CDR3 sequences in the sample, the ten largest clones hold 7.3%. There are 14 residues in the CDR3. The chain uses TRBV12-3 or TRBV12-4 and TRBJ1-4. The TCR originated in a woman aged 18 to 75 in good health. The sequenced material came from blood T cells: a sorted CD56 or NKG2C T cell subset, CD4+ or CD8+ T cells, or bulk PBMC T cells (not recorded which). The CDR3 is CASSFSGVEEKLFF.